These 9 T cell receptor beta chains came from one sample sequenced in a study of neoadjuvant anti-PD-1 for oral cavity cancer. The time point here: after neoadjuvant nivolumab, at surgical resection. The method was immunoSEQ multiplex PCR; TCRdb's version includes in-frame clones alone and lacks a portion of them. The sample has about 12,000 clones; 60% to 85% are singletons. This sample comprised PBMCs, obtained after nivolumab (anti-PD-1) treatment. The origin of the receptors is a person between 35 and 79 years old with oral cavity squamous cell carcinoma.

This CDR3 is CAWISGYTDTQYF. CDR3 nucleotide sequence: TGTGCCTGGATTAGCGGATACACAGATACGCAGTATTTT. The rearrangement links TRBV30 to TRBJ2-3, with a tentative D call TRBD2 (6 bases). Germline CDR1 is GTSNPN and CDR2 is SVGIG (reference sequence). Trimming removed 4 bases from V and 2 bases from J, with 10 bases in between. The CDR3 is 13 amino acids. Full variable domain (missing parts from reference TRBV30 and TRBJ2-3): SQTIHQWPATLVQPVGSPLSLECTVEGTSNPNLYWYRQAAGRGLQLLFYSVGIGQISSEVPQNLSASRPQDRQFILSSKKLLLSDSGFYLCAWISGYTDTQYFGPGTRLTVL.

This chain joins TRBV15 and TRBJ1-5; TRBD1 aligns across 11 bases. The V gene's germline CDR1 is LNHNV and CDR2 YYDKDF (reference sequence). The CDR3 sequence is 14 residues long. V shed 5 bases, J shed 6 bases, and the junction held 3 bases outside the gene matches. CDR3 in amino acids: CATSRDRGVQPQHF. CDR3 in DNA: TGTGCCACCAGCCGGGACAGGGGGGTTCAGCCCCAGCATTTT.

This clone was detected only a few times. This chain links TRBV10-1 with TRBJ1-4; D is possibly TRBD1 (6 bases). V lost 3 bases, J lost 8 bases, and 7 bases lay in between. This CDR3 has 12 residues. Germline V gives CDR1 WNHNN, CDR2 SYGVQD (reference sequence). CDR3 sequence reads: CASSEGGEKLFF. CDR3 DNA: TGCGCCAGCAGTGAAGGGGGAGAAAAACTGTTTTTT.

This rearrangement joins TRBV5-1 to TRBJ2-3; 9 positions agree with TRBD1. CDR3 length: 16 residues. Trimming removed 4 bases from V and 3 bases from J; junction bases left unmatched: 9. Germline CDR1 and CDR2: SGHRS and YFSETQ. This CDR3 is CASSESTGGWTDTQYF. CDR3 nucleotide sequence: TGCGCCAGCAGCGAAAGCACAGGGGGCTGGACAGATACGCAGTATTTT.

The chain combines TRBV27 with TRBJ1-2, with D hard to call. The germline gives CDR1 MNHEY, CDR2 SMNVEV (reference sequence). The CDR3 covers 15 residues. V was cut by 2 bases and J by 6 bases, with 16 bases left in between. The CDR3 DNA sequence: TGTGCCAGCAGTTTACGAGGGAATGGGCTAGATGGCTACACCTTC. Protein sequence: CASSLRGNGLDGYTF.

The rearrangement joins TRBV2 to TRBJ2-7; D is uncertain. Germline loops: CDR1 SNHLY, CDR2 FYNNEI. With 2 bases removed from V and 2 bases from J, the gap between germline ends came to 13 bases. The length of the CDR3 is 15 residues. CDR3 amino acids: CASSEQAGRTYEQYF. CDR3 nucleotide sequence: TGTGCCAGCAGTGAACAGGCAGGCAGAACCTACGAGCAGTACTTC.

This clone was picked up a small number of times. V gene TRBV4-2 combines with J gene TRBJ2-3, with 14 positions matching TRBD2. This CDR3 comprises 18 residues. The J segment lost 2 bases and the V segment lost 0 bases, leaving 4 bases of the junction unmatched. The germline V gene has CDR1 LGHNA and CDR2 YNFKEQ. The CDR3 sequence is CASSQDQGLAGDTDTQYF. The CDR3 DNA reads TGTGCCAGCAGCCAAGATCAGGGACTAGCGGGGGACACAGATACGCAGTATTTT.

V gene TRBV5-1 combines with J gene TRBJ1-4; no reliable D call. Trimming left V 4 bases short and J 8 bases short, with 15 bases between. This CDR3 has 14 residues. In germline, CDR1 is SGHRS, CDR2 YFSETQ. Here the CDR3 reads CASSRRGLGEKLFF. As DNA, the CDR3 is TGCGCCAGCAGCCGACGAGGGCTTGGAGAAAAACTGTTTTTT.

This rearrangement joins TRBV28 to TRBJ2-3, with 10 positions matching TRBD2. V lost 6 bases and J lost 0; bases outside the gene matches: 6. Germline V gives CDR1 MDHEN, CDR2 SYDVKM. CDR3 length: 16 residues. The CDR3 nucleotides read TGTGCCAGCAGCTCCCGGACTAGCGGAAGCACAGATACGCAGTATTTT. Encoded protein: CASSSRTSGSTDTQYF.